This T cell receptor beta chain was found in a study of CXCR3-negative and CXCR3-positive naive CD8 T cells. Study-wide results and caveats: CXCR3-positive naive cells carried more hydrophobic TRB CDR3s than CXCR3-negative ones.

A remark on this clonotype: What it binds is unknown.

Through 5' RACE with UMI labels, the TRB cDNA libraries were prepared. With the 5' RACE reads reprocessed, TCRdb shows one record per CDR3 protein and no DNA. Listed are tens of thousands of distinct CDR3 sequences; around 5% falls within the top ten. Every subset of CD8+ T cells was sorted in triplicate at approximately 300,000 cells each. The CDR3 totals 17 residues. Germline assignment: CDR1 MDHEN and CDR2 SYDVKM. The rearrangement links TRBV28 to TRBJ2-7; the TRBD1 assignment by TCRdb is unverifiable without DNA. The sequence derives from a human donor in good health. Some clones in this sample may be carry-over from other donors' samples. The specimen was naive CXCR3+ CD8+ T cells from blood. Subset of the sample: CD45RO-CCR7+CD27+CD95- naive CD8+ T cells expressing CXCR3 (TNR3+). This CDR3 reads CASSLAYPGSSSYEQYF.